This TCR beta chain stems from a study of shared clonotypes between healthy human individuals. Libraries were prepared by immunoSEQ multiplex PCR; TCRdb keeps only in-frame clonotypes and omits some of them. The sample lists about 470,000 clones, roughly 77% occurring once. The germline V and J ends were trimmed by 0 bases and 0 bases, with 9 bases remaining between them. The CDR3 runs 15 residues. CDR1 and CDR2 from the germline V gene are LNHNV and YYDKDF (reference sequence). The sequence came from a woman aged 35 to 49 in good health. Some clones in this sample may be carry-over from other donors' samples. The V and J genes are TRBV15 and TRBJ2-7, with D perhaps matching TRBD1 (6 bases). The sequencing input was PBMCs. CDR3 bases: TGTGCCACCAGCAGAGATCGGACAGCCTCCTACGAGCAGTACTTC. This gives the protein CATSRDRTASYEQYF.